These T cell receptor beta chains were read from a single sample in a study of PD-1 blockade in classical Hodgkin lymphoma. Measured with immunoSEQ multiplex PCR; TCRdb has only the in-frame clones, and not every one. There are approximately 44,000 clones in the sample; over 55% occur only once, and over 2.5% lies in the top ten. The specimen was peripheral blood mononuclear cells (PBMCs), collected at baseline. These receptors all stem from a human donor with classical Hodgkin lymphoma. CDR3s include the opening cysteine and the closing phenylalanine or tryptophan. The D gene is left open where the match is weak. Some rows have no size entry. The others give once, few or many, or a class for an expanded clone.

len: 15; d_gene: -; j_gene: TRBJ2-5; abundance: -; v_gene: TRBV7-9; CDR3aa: CASSSWTEYTETQYF; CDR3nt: TGTGCCAGCAGCTCGTGGACCGAGTACACAGAGACCCAGTACTTC
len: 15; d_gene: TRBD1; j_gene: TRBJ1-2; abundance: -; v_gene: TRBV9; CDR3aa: CASSTTGQGFGGYTF; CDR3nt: TGTGCCAGCAGCACGACGGGACAGGGCTTCGGGGGCTACACCTTC
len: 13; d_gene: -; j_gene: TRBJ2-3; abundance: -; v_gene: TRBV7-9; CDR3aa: CASSAVLLDTQYF; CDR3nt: TGTGCCAGCAGCGCTGTGCTGTTGGATACGCAGTATTTT
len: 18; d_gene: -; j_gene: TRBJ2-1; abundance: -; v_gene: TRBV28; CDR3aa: CASSTLNLRDSSYNEQFF; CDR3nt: TGTGCCAGCAGTACCCTAAACCTCAGGGATAGTTCCTACAATGAGCAGTTCTTC
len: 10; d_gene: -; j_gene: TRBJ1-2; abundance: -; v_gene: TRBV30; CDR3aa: CAWEDYGYTF; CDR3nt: TGTGCCTGGGAAGATTATGGCTACACCTTC
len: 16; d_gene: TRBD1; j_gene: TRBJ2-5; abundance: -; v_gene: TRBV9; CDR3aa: CASSTRQGGTQETQYF; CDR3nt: TGTGCCAGCAGCACCCGACAGGGGGGGACGCAAGAGACCCAGTACTTC
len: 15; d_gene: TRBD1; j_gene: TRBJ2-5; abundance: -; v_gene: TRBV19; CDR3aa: CASSPTGGSGETQYF; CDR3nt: TGTGCCAGTAGTCCGACAGGGGGCAGCGGCGAGACCCAGTACTTC
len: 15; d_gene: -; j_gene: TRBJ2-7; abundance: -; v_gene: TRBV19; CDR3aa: CASSMQPGHTYEQYF; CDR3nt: TGTGCCAGTAGTATGCAACCGGGACATACCTACGAGCAGTACTTC
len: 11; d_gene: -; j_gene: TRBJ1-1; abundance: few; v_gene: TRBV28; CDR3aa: CASSAFTEAFF; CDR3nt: TGTGCCAGCAGCGCCTTCACTGAAGCTTTCTTT
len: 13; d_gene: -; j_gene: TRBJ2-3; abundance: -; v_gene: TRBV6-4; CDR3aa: CASSDSEWDTQYF; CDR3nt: TGTGCCAGCAGTGACTCGGAATGGGATACGCAGTATTTT
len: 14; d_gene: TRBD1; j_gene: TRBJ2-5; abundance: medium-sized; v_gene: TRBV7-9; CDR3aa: CASSITGGSETQYF; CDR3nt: TGTGCCAGCAGCATTACAGGGGGAAGTGAGACCCAGTACTTC
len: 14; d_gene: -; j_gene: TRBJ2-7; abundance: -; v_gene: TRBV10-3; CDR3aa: CAISAATAFYEQYF; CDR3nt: TGTGCCATCAGTGCGGCAACAGCTTTCTACGAGCAGTACTTC
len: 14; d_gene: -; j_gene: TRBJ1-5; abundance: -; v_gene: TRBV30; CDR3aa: CAWSSNTFNQPQHF; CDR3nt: TGTGCCTGGAGTTCTAACACCTTTAATCAGCCCCAGCATTTT
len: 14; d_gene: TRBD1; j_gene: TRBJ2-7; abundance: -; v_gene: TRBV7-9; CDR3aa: CASSPDRGRIEQYF; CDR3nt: TGTGCCAGCAGTCCAGACAGGGGGCGGATCGAGCAGTACTTC
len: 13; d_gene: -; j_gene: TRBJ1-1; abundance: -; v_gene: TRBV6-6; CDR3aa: CASSTYRNTEAFF; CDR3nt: TGTGCCAGCAGTACGTACAGAAACACTGAAGCTTTCTTT
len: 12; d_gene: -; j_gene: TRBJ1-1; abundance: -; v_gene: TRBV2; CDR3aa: CASSEARKEAFF; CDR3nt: TGTGCCAGCAGTGAAGCGCGCAAGGAAGCTTTCTTT
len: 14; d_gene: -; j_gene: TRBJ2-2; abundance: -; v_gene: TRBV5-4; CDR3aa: CASSLVGNTGELFF; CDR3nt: TGTGCCAGCAGCTTGGTGGGGAACACCGGGGAGCTGTTTTTT
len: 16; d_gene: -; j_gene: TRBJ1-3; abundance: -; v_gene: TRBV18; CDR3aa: CASSPLPRSSGNTIYF; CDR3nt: TGTGCCAGCTCACCACTACCGAGGTCCTCTGGAAACACCATATATTTT
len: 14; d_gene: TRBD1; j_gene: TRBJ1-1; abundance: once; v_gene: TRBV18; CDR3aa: CASSRDSRVTEAFF; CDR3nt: TGTGCCAGCTCCCGGGACAGCAGAGTCACTGAAGCTTTCTTT
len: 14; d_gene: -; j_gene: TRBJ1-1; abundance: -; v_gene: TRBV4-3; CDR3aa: CASSQELWNTEAFF; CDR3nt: TGCGCCAGCAGCCAAGAACTGTGGAACACTGAAGCTTTCTTT
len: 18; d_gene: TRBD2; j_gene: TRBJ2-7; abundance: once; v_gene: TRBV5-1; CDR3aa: CASSLVFFAGGSLYEQYF; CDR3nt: TGCGCCAGCAGCTTGGTATTTTTCGCGGGGGGGTCCCTTTACGAGCAGTACTTC
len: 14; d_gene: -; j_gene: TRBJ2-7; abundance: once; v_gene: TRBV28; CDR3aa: CATVTGGDSYEQYF; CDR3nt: TGTGCCACCGTCACAGGTGGGGATTCCTACGAGCAGTACTTC
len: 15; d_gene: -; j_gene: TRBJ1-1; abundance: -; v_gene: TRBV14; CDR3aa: CASSQDLKMNTEAFF; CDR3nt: TGTGCCAGCAGCCAAGACCTTAAAATGAACACTGAAGCTTTCTTT
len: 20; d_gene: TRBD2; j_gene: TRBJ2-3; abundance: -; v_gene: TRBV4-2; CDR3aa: CASSQDQGSGGRFDTDTQYF; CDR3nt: TGTGCCAGCAGCCAAGATCAAGGTAGCGGGGGCCGCTTCGACACAGATACGCAGTATTTT
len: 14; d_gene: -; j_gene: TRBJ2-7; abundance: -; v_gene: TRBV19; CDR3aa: CASSIGDLGYEQYF; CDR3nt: TGTGCCAGTAGTATTGGAGACCTAGGGTACGAGCAGTACTTC
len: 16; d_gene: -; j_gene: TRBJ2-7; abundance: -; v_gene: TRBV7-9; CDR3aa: CASSLSSEGPLGEQYF; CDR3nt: TGTGCCAGCAGCTTATCATCGGAGGGCCCTTTGGGGGAGCAGTACTTC
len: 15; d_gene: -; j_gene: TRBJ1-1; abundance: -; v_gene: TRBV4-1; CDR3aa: CASTQPGRENTEAFF; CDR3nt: TGCGCCAGCACCCAGCCAGGACGGGAGAACACTGAAGCTTTCTTT
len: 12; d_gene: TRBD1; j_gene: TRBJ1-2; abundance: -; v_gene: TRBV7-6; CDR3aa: CASRDRVYGYTF; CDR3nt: TGTGCCAGCAGGGACAGGGTCTATGGCTACACCTTC
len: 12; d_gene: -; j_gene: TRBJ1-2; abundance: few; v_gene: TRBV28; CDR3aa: CASSYDLLGYTF; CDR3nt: TGTGCCAGCAGTTACGATCTGTTGGGCTACACCTTC
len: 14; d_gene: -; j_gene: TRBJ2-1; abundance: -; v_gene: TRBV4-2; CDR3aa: CASSQLFSADEQFF; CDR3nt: TGTGCCAGCAGCCAACTATTTAGCGCCGATGAGCAGTTCTTC
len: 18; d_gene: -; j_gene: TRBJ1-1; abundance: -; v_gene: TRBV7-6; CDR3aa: CASSLPSRHSVLNTEAFF; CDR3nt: TGTGCCAGCAGCTTACCCTCTCGACATTCTGTTTTGAACACTGAAGCTTTCTTT
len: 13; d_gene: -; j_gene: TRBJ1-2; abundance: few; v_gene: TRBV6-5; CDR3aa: CASSYLGAHGYTF; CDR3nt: TGTGCCAGCAGTTACCTGGGGGCCCATGGCTACACCTTC
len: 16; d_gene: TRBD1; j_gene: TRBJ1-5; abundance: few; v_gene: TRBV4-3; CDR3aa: CASSQEQGNLNQPQHF; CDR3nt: TGCGCCAGCAGCCAGGAACAGGGGAACCTCAATCAGCCCCAGCATTTT
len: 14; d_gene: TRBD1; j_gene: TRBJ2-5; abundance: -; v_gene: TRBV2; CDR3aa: CASTFQTGKETQYF; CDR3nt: TGTGCCAGCACCTTCCAGACAGGGAAAGAGACCCAGTACTTC
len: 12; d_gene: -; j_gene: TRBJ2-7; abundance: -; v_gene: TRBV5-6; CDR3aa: CASSFGTGEQYF; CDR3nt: TGTGCCAGCAGCTTCGGGACCGGCGAGCAGTACTTC
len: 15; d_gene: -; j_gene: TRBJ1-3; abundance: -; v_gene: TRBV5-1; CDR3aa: CASSPDLFSGNTIYF; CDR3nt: TGCGCCAGCAGCCCTGACTTGTTCTCTGGAAACACCATATATTTT
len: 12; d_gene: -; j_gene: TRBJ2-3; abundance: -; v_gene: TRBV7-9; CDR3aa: CASSLAVNPQYF; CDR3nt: TGTGCCAGCAGCTTAGCCGTCAATCCGCAGTATTTT
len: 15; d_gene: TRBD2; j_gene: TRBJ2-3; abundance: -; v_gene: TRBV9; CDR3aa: CASSVDGRALDTQYF; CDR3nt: TGTGCCAGCAGCGTAGACGGGAGGGCTCTCGATACGCAGTATTTT
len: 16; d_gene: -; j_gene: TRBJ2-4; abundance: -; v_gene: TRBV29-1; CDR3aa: CSVIGGSTGAVDIQYF; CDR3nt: TGCAGCGTTATAGGGGGCTCCACGGGGGCCGTCGACATTCAGTACTTC
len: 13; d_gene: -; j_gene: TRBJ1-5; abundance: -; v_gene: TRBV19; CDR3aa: CASSISGYQPQHF; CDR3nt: TGTGCCAGTAGTATTTCAGGGTATCAGCCCCAGCATTTT
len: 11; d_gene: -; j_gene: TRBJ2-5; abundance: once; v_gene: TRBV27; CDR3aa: CASIMGETQYF; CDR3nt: TGTGCCAGCATTATGGGGGAGACCCAGTACTTC
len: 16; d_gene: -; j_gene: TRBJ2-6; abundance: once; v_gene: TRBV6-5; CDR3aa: CASSFSAGTGANVLTF; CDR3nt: TGTGCCAGCAGTTTCTCGGCAGGGACTGGGGCCAACGTCCTGACTTTC
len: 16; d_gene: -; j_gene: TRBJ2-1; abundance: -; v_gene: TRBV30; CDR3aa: CAWSVSLGGTYNEQFF; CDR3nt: TGTGCCTGGAGTGTAAGTCTGGGCGGGACCTACAATGAGCAGTTCTTC
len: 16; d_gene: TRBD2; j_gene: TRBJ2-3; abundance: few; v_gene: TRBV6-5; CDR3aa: CASSYPTSGGDDTQYF; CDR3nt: TGTGCCAGCAGTTACCCGACTAGCGGGGGGGATGATACGCAGTATTTT
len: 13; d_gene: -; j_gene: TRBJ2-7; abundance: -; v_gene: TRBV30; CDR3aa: CAWWAVSSYEQYF; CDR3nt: TGTGCCTGGTGGGCGGTAAGCTCCTACGAGCAGTACTTC
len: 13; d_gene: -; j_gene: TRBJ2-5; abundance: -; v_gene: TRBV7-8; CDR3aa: CASSPLGYGTQYF; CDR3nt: TGTGCCAGCAGCCCCCTCGGTTACGGGACCCAGTACTTC
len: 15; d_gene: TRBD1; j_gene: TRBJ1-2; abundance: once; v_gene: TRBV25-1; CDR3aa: CASSEWDRGNYGYTF; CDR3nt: TGTGCCAGCAGTGAATGGGACAGGGGTAACTATGGCTACACCTTC
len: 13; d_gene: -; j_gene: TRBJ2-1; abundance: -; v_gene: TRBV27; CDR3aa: CASSLGSNNEQFF; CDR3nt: TGTGCCAGCAGTTTAGGTAGTAACAATGAGCAGTTCTTC
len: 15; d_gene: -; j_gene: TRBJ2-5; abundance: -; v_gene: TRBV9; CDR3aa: CASSVDTGNQETQYF; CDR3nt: TGTGCCAGCAGCGTAGACACCGGGAACCAAGAGACCCAGTACTTC
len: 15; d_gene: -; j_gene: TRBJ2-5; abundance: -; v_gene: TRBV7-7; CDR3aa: CASSGSISGQETQYF; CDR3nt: TGTGCTAGCAGCGGGTCAATAAGTGGGCAAGAGACCCAGTACTTC
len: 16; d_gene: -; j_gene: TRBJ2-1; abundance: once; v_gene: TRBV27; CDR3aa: CASSLRSQPPYNEQFF; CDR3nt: TGTGCCAGCAGTTTACGGTCCCAGCCTCCCTACAATGAGCAGTTCTTC
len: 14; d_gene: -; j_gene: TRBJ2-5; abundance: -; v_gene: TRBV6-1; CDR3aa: CASKKPGKQETQYF; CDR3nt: TGTGCCAGCAAGAAGCCAGGGAAACAAGAGACCCAGTACTTC
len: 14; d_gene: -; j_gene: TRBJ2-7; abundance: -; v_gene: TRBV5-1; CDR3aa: CASSLGQGTHEQYF; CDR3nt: TGCGCCAGCAGCTTGGGGCAGGGTACCCACGAGCAGTACTTC
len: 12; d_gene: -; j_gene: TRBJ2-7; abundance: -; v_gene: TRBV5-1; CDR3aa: CASSLRTYEQYF; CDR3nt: TGCGCCAGCAGCTTGCGGACCTACGAGCAGTACTTC
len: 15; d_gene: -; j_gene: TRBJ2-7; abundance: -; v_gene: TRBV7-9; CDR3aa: CASSLERKGTYEQYF; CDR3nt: TGTGCCAGCAGCTTAGAAAGGAAGGGCACCTACGAGCAGTACTTC